This TCR beta chain is from a study of response to subunit inactivated influenza vaccine. Study findings and constraints: Few new T cells, the authors suggested, are recruited by each seasonal influenza vaccination.

TCRdb re-called the RT-PCR reads with MiXCR, one entry per CDR3 protein. The sample has some 640,000 distinct CDR3 sequences, approximately 15% seen once. The sample holds a few counts of this clonotype. Its antigen is unidentified. V was cut by 3 bases and J by 3 bases, with 11 bases left in between. CDR1 is SGHTA and CDR2 is FQGNSA in the germline V gene. The CDR3 is 14 amino acids. The receptor was derived from a man between 45 and 60 years old who received an inactivated influenza vaccine. The specimen comprised PBMCs from blood, sampled 14 to 15 days before vaccination. The J gene is TRBJ2-5, the V gene TRBV7-2; D gene unclear. The CDR3 DNA sequence: TGTGCCAGCAGCTTTGTAGTGGGGAAAGAGACCCAGTACTTC. Translating gives CASSFVVGKETQYF. The complete variable domain, with remaining parts taken from reference TRBV7-2 and TRBJ2-5, reads GAGVSQSPSNKVTEKGKDVELRCDPISGHTALYWYRQSLGQGLEFLIYFQGNSAPDKSGLPSDRFSAERTGGSVSTLTIQRTQQEDSAVYLCASSFVVGKETQYFGPGTRLLVL.